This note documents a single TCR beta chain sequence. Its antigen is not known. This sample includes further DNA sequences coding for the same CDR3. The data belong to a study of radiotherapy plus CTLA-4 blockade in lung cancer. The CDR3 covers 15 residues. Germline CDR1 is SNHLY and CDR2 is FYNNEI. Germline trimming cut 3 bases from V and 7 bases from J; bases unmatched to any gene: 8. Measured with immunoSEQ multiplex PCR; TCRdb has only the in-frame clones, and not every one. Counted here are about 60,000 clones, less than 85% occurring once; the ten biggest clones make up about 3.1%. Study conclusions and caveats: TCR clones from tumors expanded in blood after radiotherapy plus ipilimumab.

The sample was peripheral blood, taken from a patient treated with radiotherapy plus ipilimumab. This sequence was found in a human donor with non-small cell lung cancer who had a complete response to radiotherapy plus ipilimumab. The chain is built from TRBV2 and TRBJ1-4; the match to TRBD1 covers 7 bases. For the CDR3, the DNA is TGTGCCAGCAGTGACGATGCGACAGGGATTGAAAAACTGTTTTTT. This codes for CASSDDATGIEKLFF.